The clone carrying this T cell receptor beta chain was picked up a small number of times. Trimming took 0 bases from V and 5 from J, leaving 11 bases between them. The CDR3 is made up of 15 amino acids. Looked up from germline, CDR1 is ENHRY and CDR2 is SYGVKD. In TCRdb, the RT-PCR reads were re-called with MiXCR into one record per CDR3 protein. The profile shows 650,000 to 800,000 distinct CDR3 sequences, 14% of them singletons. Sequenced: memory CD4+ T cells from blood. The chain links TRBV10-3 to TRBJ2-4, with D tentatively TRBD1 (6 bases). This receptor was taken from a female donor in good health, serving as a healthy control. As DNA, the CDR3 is TGTGCCATCAGTGAGTCTGGCAGGGGAGAAAACATTCAGTACTTC. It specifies CAISESGRGENIQYF.